Detailed here is one T cell receptor beta chain. What it binds is not known. Germline V gene lookup returns CDR1 MNHEY and CDR2 SMNVEV (reference sequence). V shed 6 bases and J shed 2 bases, with 12 bases lying between them. The CDR3 covers 14 residues. Those who donated were healthy bone marrow donors. The PCR used 60 Vbeta and 13 Jbeta primers. Data came from immunoSEQ multiplex PCR; TCRdb stores just in-frame clones and leaves some out. The table records about 170,000 clones, roughly 77% of them present only once. The data are from a study of cytomegalovirus exposure and HLA in healthy donors. Study conclusions and caveats: Later genetic work tied a missense DCLRE1C variant to beta-chain V and J trimming. In a later analysis, across HLA loci, associated TCR counts were highest for DRB1, lowest for HLA-C. When the data were analyzed later, several of the most significant clusters appeared to be linked to common viral pathogens.

The source of this sequence is a woman aged 18-29 years in good health and CMV-seronegative. Sequenced material: PBMCs. The V and J genes are TRBV27 and TRBJ2-3; D is uncertain. The CDR3 DNA is TGTGCCAGCAGAATCTCGTCGTACACAGATACGCAGTATTTT. Translated, it gives CASRISSYTDTQYF.